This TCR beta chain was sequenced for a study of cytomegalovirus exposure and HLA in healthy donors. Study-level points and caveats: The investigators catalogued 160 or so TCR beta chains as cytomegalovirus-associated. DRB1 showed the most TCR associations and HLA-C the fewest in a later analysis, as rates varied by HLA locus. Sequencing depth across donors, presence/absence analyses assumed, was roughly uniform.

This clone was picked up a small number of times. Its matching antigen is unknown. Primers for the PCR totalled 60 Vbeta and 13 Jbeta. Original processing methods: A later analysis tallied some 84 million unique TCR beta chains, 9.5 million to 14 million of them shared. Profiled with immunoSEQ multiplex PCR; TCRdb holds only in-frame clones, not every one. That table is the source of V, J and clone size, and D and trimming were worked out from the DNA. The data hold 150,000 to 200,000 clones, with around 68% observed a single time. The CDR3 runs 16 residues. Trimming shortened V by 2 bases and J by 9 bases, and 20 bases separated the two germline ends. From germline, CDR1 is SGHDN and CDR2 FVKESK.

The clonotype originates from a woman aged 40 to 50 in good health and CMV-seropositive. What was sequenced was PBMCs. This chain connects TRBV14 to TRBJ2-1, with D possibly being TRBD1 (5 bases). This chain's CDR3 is CASSQQDNFQVAEQFF. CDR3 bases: TGTGCCAGCAGCCAACAGGACAACTTCCAAGTGGCTGAGCAGTTCTTC.